The 10 T cell receptor beta chains below all came from one sample that was sequenced in a study of breast tumors, draining lymph nodes, adjacent tissues. TCRdb reanalysed the multiplex PCR reads using MiXCR and keeps one entry per CDR3 protein. This table holds about 31,000 distinct CDR3 sequences, under 80% found once. The material sequenced was breast tumor tissue. Receptors were obtained from a female donor with breast cancer. Some clones in this sample may be carry-over from other donors' samples.

The chain joins TRBV5-6 to TRBJ1-6; TRBD1 matches at 9 bases. Germline V gene data show CDR1 as SGHDT and CDR2 as YYEEEE. CDR3 length: 16 residues. The ends lost 4 bases at V and 4 bases at J; junction bases unmatched: 6. The CDR3 DNA reads as TGTGCCAGCAGCCGAACAGGGGGCAGGTATAATTCACCCCTCCACTTT. Translating it yields CASSRTGGRYNSPLHF. The complete variable domain, with remaining parts taken from reference TRBV5-6 and TRBJ1-6, reads DAGVTQSPTHLIKTRGQQVTLRCSPKSGHDTVSWYQQALGQGPQFIFQYYEEEERQRGNFPDRFSGHQFPNYSSELNVNALLLGDSALYLCASSRTGGRYNSPLHFGNGTRLTVT.

In this sample, this clonotype turned up many times. The chain employs TRBV6-5 and TRBJ2-1; a possible D gene is TRBD1 (5 bases). This CDR3 is built from 15 residues. Trimming took 2 bases from V and 4 from J, leaving 12 bases between them. Germline CDR1 MNHEY, CDR2 SVGAGI. CDR3 sequence reads: CASSYRQGYYNEQFF. The CDR3 nucleotides are TGTGCCAGCAGTTACAGGCAGGGCTATTACAATGAGCAGTTCTTC.

The chain employs TRBV5-1 and TRBJ2-2, with D uncertain. V gave up 5 bases and J gave up 1 base, with 18 bases separating them. CDR3 size: 17 residues. The germline V gene encodes CDR1 SGHRS and CDR2 YFSETQ. The CDR3 spells CASSKTRGRQNTGELFF. The CDR3, as DNA: TGCGCCAGCAGTAAAACGCGCGGACGACAGAACACCGGGGAGCTGTTTTTT.

The rearrangement joins TRBV20-1 to TRBJ2-1; D uncertain. Trimming took 0 bases from V and 11 from J, leaving 17 bases between them. Germline V gene data show CDR1 as DFQATT and CDR2 as SNEGSKA (reference sequence). The length of the CDR3 is 14 residues. The CDR3, as DNA: TGCAGTGCTAGAGATCATGGGGTCACGGATCAGCAGTTCTTC. Translation gives CSARDHGVTDQQFF.

This clonotype turned up a few times. This sequence joins TRBV2 and TRBJ2-2, with 14 bases matching TRBD2. The CDR3 has 17 amino acids. The V segment lost 6 bases and the J segment 0 bases; nucleotides outside the gene matches: 3. The germline V gene encodes CDR1 SNHLY and CDR2 FYNNEI. Written as DNA, the CDR3 is TGTGCCAGCAGGTTGACTAGCGGGGGGGCGAACACCGGGGAGCTGTTTTTT. Translated: CASRLTSGGANTGELFF.

This clonotype was counted at least ten times. CDR3 amino acids: CASSPRNSGNTIYF. Here the CDR3 DNA reads TGTGCCAGCAGCCCGAGGAACTCTGGAAACACCATATATTTT. The rearrangement links TRBV9 to TRBJ1-3; D not resolved. The V gene's germline CDR1 is SGDLS and CDR2 YYNGEE. V lost 4 bases to trimming and J lost 0 bases, with 8 bases between them. The CDR3 consists of 14 residues.

This clonotype has more than one count but fewer than ten. The chain links TRBV20-1 to TRBJ1-2; TRBD1 matches at 8 bases. V was pared by 5 bases and J by 8 bases, with 7 bases of the junction left unmatched. CDR1 is DFQATT, CDR2 SNEGSKA, per germline (reference sequence). The CDR3 covers 12 residues. CDR3 sequence (DNA): TGCAGTGCTCTTACAGGGGGGAACGGCTACACCTTC. Protein: CSALTGGNGYTF.

V and J are TRBV12-3 or TRBV12-4 and TRBJ1-4; 7 bases fit TRBD1. The CDR3 is 14 residues long. After removal of 7 bases from V and 8 bases from J, the junction contained 10 bases not matched to a gene. The CDR3 DNA sequence: TGTGCCAGCACCCCAACAGGGGAAGGAGAAAAACTGTTTTTT. Its translation is CASTPTGEGEKLFF.

J is TRBJ2-1 and V is TRBV15; D tentatively fits TRBD1 or TRBD2 (5 bases each). Between the trimmed V and J ends, which lost 0 bases and 9 bases, there was a span of 21 bases. In germline, CDR1 is LNHNV, CDR2 YYDKDF (reference sequence). The CDR3 totals 17 residues. Here the CDR3 DNA reads TGTGCCACCAGCAGAGATCCAGGGAGTGGAACGTCACGTGAGCAGTTCTTC. Translated: CATSRDPGSGTSREQFF.

This clonotype was detected ten times or more. The V call is TRBV30, the J call TRBJ1-6, with 9 bases identical to TRBD1. Germline lookup yields CDR1 GTSNPN and CDR2 SVGIG (reference sequence). The V gene end was trimmed by 8 bases and the J gene end by 9 bases; junction bases not matched to a gene: 8. The CDR3 contains 13 residues. CDR3: CAEGQGLGSPLHF. Here the CDR3 DNA reads TGTGCCGAAGGACAGGGGCTAGGTTCACCCCTCCACTTT.